Below, 2 T cell receptor beta chains from the same sample are listed, as sequenced in a study of beta chain features in type 1 diabetes. The isolated RNA, all of it, was reverse transcribed, so expressed TCRB transcripts were what got sequenced. Measured with immunoSEQ multiplex PCR; TCRdb has only the in-frame clones, and not every one. The sample has some 240,000 clones, about a sixth seen once. Study outcomes and limitations: Within each of all four CD4+ subsets, Type 1 diabetes patients had TCRB CDR3s that were moderately but significantly shorter.

Their cognate antigens are unknown. The sequencing input was naive CD4+ T cells from blood. The receptors come from a man younger than 40 with type 1 diabetes.

This clone was counted only a few times. The chain has TRBV7-9 and TRBJ2-1, with TRBD2 matching 9 bases. Trimming removed 7 bases from V and 8 bases from J; junction bases left unmatched: 18. CDR3 length: 17 amino acids. Germline CDR1 and CDR2: SEHNR and FQNEAQ (reference sequence). The CDR3 nucleotides are TGTGCCAGCACCCTAGTGGGGTCGGGGACTAGCAGCGATGAGCAGTTCTTC. This encodes CASTLVGSGTSSDEQFF.

This clone has more than one count but fewer than ten. J is TRBJ1-1 and V is TRBV7-9; the D gene is possibly TRBD1 (6 bases). V was clipped by 5 bases and J by 6 bases, with 22 bases between them. This CDR3 is built from 16 residues. The germline V gene encodes CDR1 SEHNR and CDR2 FQNEAQ (reference sequence). For the CDR3, the DNA is TGTGCCAGCAGCGGCCGATACAGGGTACGATACGCTGAAGCTTTCTTT. This gives the protein CASSGRYRVRYAEAFF.